Listed below are T cell receptor beta chains from one sample, sequenced in a study of T cell responses to AZD1222 COVID-19 vaccine. Sequencing was performed with immunoSEQ multiplex PCR; in TCRdb, only in-frame clones are kept and a portion is missing. The table shows over 150,000 clones, with about 92% occurring only once. The specimen comprised peripheral blood, sampled on day 0 of AZD1222 vaccination. Every receptor here comes from an adult in good health. The CDR3 runs from the conserved cysteine through the conserved F or W. D genes are given only for firm matches. Clone size, where shown, is once, few, many, or a class for clones that have expanded.

clone size	J gene	D gene	V gene	CDR3 DNA	CDR3 protein
-	TRBJ2-1	-	TRBV21-1	TGTGCCAGCAGCAAATCCCGGACTAGCGGGAGGTGTCGATACAATGAGCAGTTCTTC	CASSKSRTSGRCRYNEQFF
once	TRBJ1-4	-	TRBV19	TGTGCCAGTACCCCCTCCGGGCTTGCAACTAATGAAAAACTGTTTTTT	CASTPSGLATNEKLFF
-	TRBJ1-2	-	TRBV29-1	TGCAGCGTTGAATCTAACAGGGAGGGCTACACCTTC	CSVESNREGYTF
-	TRBJ1-2	-	TRBV11-2	TGTGCCAGCAGCTTATCGGGATTGGGCGGCTACACCTTC	CASSLSGLGGYTF
-	TRBJ1-3	-	TRBV19	TGTGCCAGTATTGGGTGGGTAGCTGGAAACACCATATATTTT	CASIGWVAGNTIYF
-	TRBJ1-2	-	TRBV28	TGTGCCAGCAGTTTAACACTGAACTACAGGGACTATGGCTACACCTTC	CASSLTLNYRDYGYTF
-	TRBJ1-1	-	TRBV5-4	TGTGCCAGCAGCTTGAGAGGGCAGGGTGGGACTGAAGCTTTCTTT	CASSLRGQGGTEAFF
-	TRBJ1-1	-	TRBV19	TGTGCCAGTAAACCCCCGAACACTGAAGCTTTCTTT	CASKPPNTEAFF
once	TRBJ1-2	-	TRBV27	TGTGCCAGCAGCTTAGCGCCGGGGTATAACTATGGCTACACCTTC	CASSLAPGYNYGYTF
few	TRBJ1-2	-	TRBV20-1	TGCAGTGCTAGCTTGGTTCGCTACACCTTC	CSASLVRYTF
-	TRBJ2-2	TRBD1	TRBV27	TGTGCCAGCAGTTTCAGGGGGCGGGACGGGGAGCTGTTTTTT	CASSFRGRDGELFF
-	TRBJ1-6	-	TRBV18	TGTGCCAGCTCACCAGGGGGGAGCTCCTATAATTCACCCCTCCACTTT	CASSPGGSSYNSPLHF
-	TRBJ1-2	-	TRBV23-1	TGCGCCAGCAGTCTGACCCTTGGGCGGGCGCCCTATGGCTACACCTTC	CASSLTLGRAPYGYTF
-	TRBJ1-6	-	TRBV5-1	TGCGCCAGCAGCTTGGGGAATTCACCCCTCCACTTT	CASSLGNSPLHF
-	TRBJ1-2	-	TRBV2	TGTGCCAGCAGGGAGGAAAGACTGATGTTCGATGGCTACACCTTC	CASREERLMFDGYTF
-	TRBJ1-1	TRBD1	TRBV19	TGTGCCAGTACGGACAGGCGGGCCACTGAAGCTTTCTTT	CASTDRRATEAFF
few	TRBJ1-1	-	TRBV7-2	TGTGCCAGCAGCTTAGATCCCGGGAACACTGAAGCTTTCTTT	CASSLDPGNTEAFF
-	TRBJ1-2	-	TRBV3-1/TRBV3-2	TGTGCCAGCAGCGCAGGTAACGTCTATGGCTACACCTTC	CASSAGNVYGYTF
-	TRBJ1-1	-	TRBV27	TGTGCCAGCAGTGCTTCGGAAAGGTTAGCTTTCTTT	CASSASERLAFF
-	TRBJ1-1	-	TRBV7-9	TGTGCCAGCAGCTTAGAGGCCTTCAATTCTGAAGCTTTCTTT	CASSLEAFNSEAFF
-	TRBJ2-7	TRBD1	TRBV6-5	TGTGCCAGCAGTTACTCCCGACAGGGAACTTACGAGCAGTACTTC	CASSYSRQGTYEQYF
few	TRBJ1-6	-	TRBV12-3/TRBV12-4	TGTGCCAGCAGACTACATAATTCACCCCTCCACTTT	CASRLHNSPLHF
-	TRBJ1-1	-	TRBV14	TGTGCCAGCAGCCAAGCTGTGGGCAGGGGAGCTTTCTTT	CASSQAVGRGAFF
-	TRBJ2-7	-	TRBV5-6	TGTGCCAGCAGCTTGACAGGGACCTACGAGCAGTACTTC	CASSLTGTYEQYF
-	TRBJ1-2	-	TRBV5-1	TGCGCCAGCAGCTCCTTGGGTGTGGCCGGCGGTGGCTACACCTTC	CASSSLGVAGGGYTF
once	TRBJ1-1	-	TRBV19	TGTGCCAGTAGTATCTACAGAAACACTGAAGCTTTCTTT	CASSIYRNTEAFF
-	TRBJ1-4	-	TRBV2	TGTGCCAGCAGTGAAGAGTTTCGGGGCGCACTGTTTTTT	CASSEEFRGALFF
-	TRBJ2-3	TRBD2	TRBV7-2	TGTGCCAGCAGCTTACAGTCCAGCGGGGGGAGCACAGATACGCAGTATTTT	CASSLQSSGGSTDTQYF
-	TRBJ1-3	TRBD1	TRBV5-4	TGTGCCAGCAGCTTCGAGGGACAGGGGCATGACACCATATATTTT	CASSFEGQGHDTIYF
-	TRBJ2-3	TRBD1	TRBV11-3	TGTGCCAGCAGCATCGGGACAGGGGGCCTTGGAGGTACGCAGTATTTT	CASSIGTGGLGGTQYF
-	TRBJ2-3	TRBD2	TRBV19	TGTGCCAGTAGTTCGACCGTCGGACTAGCGAGTCCAGATACGCAGTATTTT	CASSSTVGLASPDTQYF
-	TRBJ2-1	-	TRBV7-2	TGTGCCAGCAGCCCTGGACCCTACAATGAGCAGTTCTTC	CASSPGPYNEQFF
once	TRBJ2-1	-	TRBV7-9	TGTGCCAGCAGCTTTGACCATCGGGGGAGCTCCTACAATGAGCAGTTCTTC	CASSFDHRGSSYNEQFF
-	TRBJ1-2	TRBD1	TRBV28	TGTGCCAGCAGTTTTGACAGGGGTCATGGCTACACCTTC	CASSFDRGHGYTF
-	TRBJ2-1	TRBD2	TRBV3-1/TRBV3-2	TGTGCCAGCAGCCAGGCCGGACTAGCGGGATTTGAGCAGTTCTTC	CASSQAGLAGFEQFF
-	TRBJ1-4	-	TRBV19	TGTGCCAGTAGAGACCCAGGGGTGACTAATGAAAAACTGTTTTTT	CASRDPGVTNEKLFF
-	TRBJ2-1	-	TRBV11-3	TGTGCCAGCAGCCCAAACAGGGCCGATGAGCAGTTCTTC	CASSPNRADEQFF
-	TRBJ2-5	-	TRBV28	TGTACCAGCAGGGAGGCAGCCAAAGAGACCCAGTACTTC	CTSREAAKETQYF
-	TRBJ1-6	TRBD1	TRBV11-3	TGTGCCAGCAGTTGGGGACAGAGTAATTCACCCCTCCACTTT	CASSWGQSNSPLHF
-	TRBJ1-6	-	TRBV9	TGTGCCAGCAGCCCAGAGGGAGGGTATTCACCCCTCCACTTT	CASSPEGGYSPLHF
few	TRBJ2-7	-	TRBV5-8	TGTGCCATCCCGGGACGGAGCTCCTACGAGCAGTACTTC	CAIPGRSSYEQYF
-	TRBJ2-7	TRBD2	TRBV7-6	TGTGCCAGCAGCGGTACTAGCGGGGGATTTTACGAGCAGTACTTC	CASSGTSGGFYEQYF
once	TRBJ2-1	-	TRBV19	TGTGCCAGTAGTATCTACAGCTCCTACAATGAGCAGTTCTTC	CASSIYSSYNEQFF
-	TRBJ2-2	-	TRBV20-1	TGCAGTGCTAGAGGTAGTGGGGAGCTGTTTTTT	CSARGSGELFF
once	TRBJ2-7	-	TRBV7-2	TGTGCCAGCAGCGTAACCTACGAGCAGTACTTC	CASSVTYEQYF
-	TRBJ2-2	TRBD2	TRBV7-2	TGTGCCAGCAGCTCCGGACTAGCGGGGGGCAAAAACACCGGGGAGCTGTTTTTT	CASSSGLAGGKNTGELFF
-	TRBJ1-5	TRBD1	TRBV24-1	TGTGCCACCAGTGAAAGCGGGACAGGGCATCAGCCCCAGCATTTT	CATSESGTGHQPQHF
-	TRBJ1-4	TRBD1	TRBV7-2	TGTGCCAGCAGCAGTGGACAGGGGTGGAAGAGCGAAAAACTGTTTTTT	CASSSGQGWKSEKLFF
-	TRBJ1-4	-	TRBV3-1/TRBV3-2	TGTGCCAGCACCTCTGGGGGAGGGGCAGCGGAAAAACTGTTTTTT	CASTSGGGAAEKLFF
-	TRBJ1-5	TRBD1	TRBV28	TGTGCCAGCAGACCCGGGACAGGGGCTAATCAGCCCCAGCATTTT	CASRPGTGANQPQHF
-	TRBJ2-7	-	TRBV24-1	TGTGCCACCAGTGATTCGAGGGGCGTCAGCTCCTACGAGCAGTACTTC	CATSDSRGVSSYEQYF
-	TRBJ2-3	-	TRBV2	TGTGCCAGCAGTCAAGCGGAGGGGGTTAGGTATACGCAGTATTTT	CASSQAEGVRYTQYF
-	TRBJ2-7	-	TRBV5-1	TGCGCCAGCAGCACAACAGAGACCTCCTCCTACGAGCAGTACTTC	CASSTTETSSYEQYF